This T cell receptor (beta chain) was sequenced in a study of blood T cell repertoires in COVID-19. About the research overall: COVID-19 samples, acute and convalescent, were from the United States, Italy and Spain. In each case, the material was cDNA or gDNA derived from T cells, B-cell-depleted T cells, or PBMCs.

Turning to this clone: Other DNA sequences in this sample translate to the same CDR3.

Sequencing used immunoSEQ multiplex PCR; TCRdb keeps in-frame clones, though not all of them. The sample consists of roughly 80,000 clones, around 80% of them appearing once. Trimming left V 8 bases short and J 2 bases short, with 16 bases between. This CDR3 is 15 amino acids long. Germline V gene lookup returns CDR1 WNHNN and CDR2 SYGVQD (reference sequence). The source material was peripheral blood. The V and J genes are TRBV10-1 and TRBJ2-1; possibly TRBD1 for D (6 bases). The receptor was derived from a man aged 80 or over with acute or convalescent COVID-19. The CDR3 sequence: CASGSRGLAYNEQFF. Written as DNA, the CDR3 is TGCGCCAGCGGCAGTAGGGGGTTGGCCTACAATGAGCAGTTCTTC.